This TCR beta chain emerged from a study of T cell responses to AZD1222 COVID-19 vaccine. Study-level findings and limits: With two AZD1222 doses given, Spike-specific TCR breadth and depth both rose.

The CDR3 spans 19 residues. Deletions cut 0 bases from V and 0 bases from J, with 16 bases between. Germline loops: CDR1 SGHNT, CDR2 YYREEE (reference sequence). In regard to this clone: Its specificity is not known.

Profiled with immunoSEQ multiplex PCR; TCRdb holds only in-frame clones, not every one. The sample lists about 90,000 clones, roughly 85% seen once, with 7.9% in the top ten. This TCR came from an adult in good health. The chain employs TRBV5-4 and TRBJ1-6, with TRBD1 as a possible D gene (6 bases). The sample here was peripheral blood, taken on day 0 of AZD1222 vaccination. CDR3 region: CASSLGLAGQLSYNSPLHF. CDR3 nucleotides: TGTGCCAGCAGCTTGGGCTTGGCGGGACAACTCTCCTATAATTCACCCCTCCACTTT.